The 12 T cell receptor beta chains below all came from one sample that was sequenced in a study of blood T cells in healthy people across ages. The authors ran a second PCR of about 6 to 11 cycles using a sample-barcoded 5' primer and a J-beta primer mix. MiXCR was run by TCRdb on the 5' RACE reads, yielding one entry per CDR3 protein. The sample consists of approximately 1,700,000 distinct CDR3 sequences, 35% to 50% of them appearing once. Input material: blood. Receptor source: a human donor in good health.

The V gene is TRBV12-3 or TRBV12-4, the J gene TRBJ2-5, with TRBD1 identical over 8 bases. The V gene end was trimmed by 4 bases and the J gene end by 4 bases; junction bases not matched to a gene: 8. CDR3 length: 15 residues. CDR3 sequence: CASSSSTGAGETQYF. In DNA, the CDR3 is TGTGCCAGCAGTTCCTCGACAGGGGCAGGAGAGACCCAGTACTTC.

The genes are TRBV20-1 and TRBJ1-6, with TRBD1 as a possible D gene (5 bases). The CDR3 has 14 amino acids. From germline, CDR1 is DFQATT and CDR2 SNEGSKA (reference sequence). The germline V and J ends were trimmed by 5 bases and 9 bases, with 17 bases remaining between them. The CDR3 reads CSAPWQGRISPLHF. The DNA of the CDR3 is TGCAGTGCTCCTTGGCAGGGCCGTATTTCACCCCTCCACTTT.

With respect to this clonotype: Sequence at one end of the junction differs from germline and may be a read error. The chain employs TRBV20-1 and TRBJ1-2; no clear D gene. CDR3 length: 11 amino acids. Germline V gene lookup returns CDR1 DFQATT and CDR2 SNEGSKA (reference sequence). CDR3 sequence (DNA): TGCAGTGCCCCGGGGTCGGGAGGCTGCACCTTC. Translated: CSAPGSGGCTF.

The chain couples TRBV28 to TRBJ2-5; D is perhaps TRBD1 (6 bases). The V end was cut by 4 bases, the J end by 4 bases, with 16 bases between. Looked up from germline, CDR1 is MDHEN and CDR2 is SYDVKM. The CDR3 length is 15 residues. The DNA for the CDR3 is TGTGCCAGCAGTTCGAGACAGGAGAGGGTAGAGACCCAGTACTTC. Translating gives CASSSRQERVETQYF.

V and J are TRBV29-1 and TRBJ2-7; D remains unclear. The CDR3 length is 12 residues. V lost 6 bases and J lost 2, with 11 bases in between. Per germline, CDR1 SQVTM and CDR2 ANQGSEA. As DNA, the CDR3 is TGCAGCGTCGCCCTGTCACCCTACGAGCAGTACTTC. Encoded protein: CSVALSPYEQYF.

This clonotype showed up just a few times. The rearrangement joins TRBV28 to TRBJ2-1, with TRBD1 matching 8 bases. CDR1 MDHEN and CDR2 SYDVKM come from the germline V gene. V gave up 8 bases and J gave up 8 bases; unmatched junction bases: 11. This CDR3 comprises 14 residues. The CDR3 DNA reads TGTGCCAGCGCCGGACAGGGATCTGTTGATGAGCAGTTCTTC. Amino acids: CASAGQGSVDEQFF.

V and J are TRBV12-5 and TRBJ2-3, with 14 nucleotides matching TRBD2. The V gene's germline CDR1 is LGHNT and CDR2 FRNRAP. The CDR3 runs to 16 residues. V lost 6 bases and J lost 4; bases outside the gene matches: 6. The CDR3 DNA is TGTGCTAGTGGCCCCGGGACTAGCGGGGGTTCAGATACGCAGTATTTT. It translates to CASGPGTSGGSDTQYF.

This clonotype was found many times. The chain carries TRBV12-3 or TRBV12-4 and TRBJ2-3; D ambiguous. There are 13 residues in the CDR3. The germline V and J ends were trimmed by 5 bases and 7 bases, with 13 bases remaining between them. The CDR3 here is CASSRSGFNTQYF. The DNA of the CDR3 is TGTGCCAGCAGTCGGTCTGGCTTCAATACGCAGTATTTT.

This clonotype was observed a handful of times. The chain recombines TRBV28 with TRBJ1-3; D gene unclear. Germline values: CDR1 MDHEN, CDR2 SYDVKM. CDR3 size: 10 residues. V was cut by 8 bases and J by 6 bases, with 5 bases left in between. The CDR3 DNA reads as TGTGCCAGCGGTCAAAACACCATATATTTT. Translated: CASGQNTIYF.

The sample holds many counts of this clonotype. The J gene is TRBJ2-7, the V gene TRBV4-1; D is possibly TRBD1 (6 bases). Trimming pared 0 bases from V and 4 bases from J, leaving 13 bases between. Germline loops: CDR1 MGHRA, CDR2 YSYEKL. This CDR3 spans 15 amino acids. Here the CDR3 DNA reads TGCGCCAGCAGCCAAGAGACAGGTCAAGGATACGAGCAGTACTTC. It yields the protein CASSQETGQGYEQYF.

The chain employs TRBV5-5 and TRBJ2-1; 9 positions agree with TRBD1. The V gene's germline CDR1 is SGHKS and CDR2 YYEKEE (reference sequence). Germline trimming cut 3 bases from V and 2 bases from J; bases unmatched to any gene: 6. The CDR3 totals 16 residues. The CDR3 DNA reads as TGTGCCAGCAGCTCCACAGGGGGCCTAACCTACAATGAGCAGTTCTTC. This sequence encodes CASSSTGGLTYNEQFF.

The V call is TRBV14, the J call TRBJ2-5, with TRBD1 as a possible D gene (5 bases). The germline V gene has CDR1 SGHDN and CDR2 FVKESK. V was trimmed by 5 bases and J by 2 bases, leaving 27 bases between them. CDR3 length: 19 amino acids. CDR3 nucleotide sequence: TGTGCCAGCAGCGCTACCCTACAGGAATTCCCGACCATTCAAGAGACCCAGTACTTC. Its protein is CASSATLQEFPTIQETQYF.